This T cell receptor (beta chain) comes out of a study of neurological immune-mediated disorders (dated by TCRdb to between 2018 and 2021). For the wider study: Among the approximately 35 multiple sclerosis patients, relapsing-remitting MS accounted for 31 and secondary progressive MS accounted for 3. The cohort included some 66 subjects: some 14 with HAM/TSP, about 34 with multiple sclerosis, and approximately 20 healthy controls. Alongside PBMC samples, the set of 80 to 130 TCR-beta libraries contained longitudinal samples, technical triplicates, and paired CD4+ and CD8+ T-cell subsets that had been sorted. Peripheral blood TCR-beta repertoires from patients with HTLV-I-associated myelopathy (HAM/TSP), patients with multiple sclerosis, and healthy controls were compared in the study using UMI-based sequencing.

At least ten counts were recorded for this clonotype. Its antigen is still unknown. The input lacks base qualities; no much larger clone sits a single base away. To synthesize cDNA, template-switch 5'RACE was performed with a primer carrying a 10-nucleotide random unique molecular identifier so that each TCR transcript was tagged. Every sequencing run yielded over 190 million TCR-beta sequences covering 15-18 subjects. Total RNA was extracted with the RNeasy kit. TCR-beta VDJ regions were amplified with primers for the TCR constant region and the 5'RACE anchor, using the KAPA Real-time Library Amplification kit. Sample indexes and Illumina adaptors were added in a first PCR, and a second PCR then increased library yield. After purification with Ampure beads, the TCR product of roughly 650 bp was size-selected on a 2% E-gel SizeSelection system. Before pooling, libraries had their quality checked on a Bioanalyzer, their concentration measured with Qubit, and their quantity determined with the Kapa Library Quantification kit. An Illumina HiSeq 2500 sequenced the libraries paired-end 2 x 150 bp. To increase sequence diversity, roughly 24-32% phiX was spiked into each library pool. In the paper's pipeline: Quality-filtered reads were processed with the UMI-based MiGEC pipeline, and over 85% of raw TCR sequences were removed by the MiGEC pipeline during error correction. IMGT germline references were used for alignment of VDJ genes, and clonotypes were defined by a unique CDR3 amino acid sequence together with V-J genes. Clonal expansion, Shannon diversity and CDR3 relatedness (CalcPairwiseDistances, ClusterSamples) were evaluated with VDJtools, and phylogenetic trees were built with CLCbio workbench. A clone was classed as expanded if it had 8 or more unique UMIs, a cutoff based on coefficient-of-variation modelling across technical triplicates. In TCRdb, the public reads were trimmed at Q25 with fastp and aligned with MiXCR, with productive beta chains retained. Identical CDR3 proteins give one entry, which carries the most common genes and DNA. None of the V and J calls come from the authors' own analysis; TCRdb made them. This sample is represented by more than 40,000 distinct CDR3 sequences; 1.9% of them were singletons. The ten largest account for 2% to 2.5% of the sample.

Unsorted PBMC libraries were generated from 2 million PBMCs stored in RNAlater at -80 °C until RNA extraction. The multiple sclerosis patients were enrolled in a US clinical protocol that used magnetic resonance imaging to evaluate disease progression. Peripheral blood was subjected to Ficoll-Hypaque density gradient centrifugation to isolate PBMCs, which were then cryopreserved in liquid nitrogen. As encoded in the germline V gene (reference sequence), CDR1 is LGHDT while CDR2 is YNNKEL. The CDR3, cysteine through phenylalanine, is 15 amino acids long. Just CDR3 DNA is preserved here, 45 bases in frame from base 1. V has 6 bases trimmed and J has 5 bases trimmed; junction bases matching no gene number 10. Here is what the overall study found, with its caveats: No association of the MS cluster with clinical or MRI features was observed, and the need for larger cohorts was stated by the authors. TCR clonal expansion was highest in HAM/TSP patients and lowest in MS patients, with MS patients falling below even healthy controls. Repertoires from 18 of 34 MS patients were grouped by phylogenetic analysis into a cluster of related CDR3 sequences, suggesting a possible repertoire-level signature. Expanded clones from different subjects shared no identical CDR3 amino acid sequences, which suggests that TCR-beta repertoires were private in all groups.

The clonotype originates from a middle-aged woman with multiple sclerosis. The sequenced material came from PBMCs. The V gene is TRBV3-1 and the J gene is TRBJ2-5; the central 9 bases match TRBD2. The nucleotides are TGTGCCAGCAGAGCTACCGGGACTAGCTTGGAGACCCAGTACTTC. It translates as CASRATGTSLETQYF.